A single sample gave rise to the 27 T cell receptor beta chains below, sequenced in a study of breast tumors, draining lymph nodes, adjacent tissues. Axillary draining lymph nodes of breast cancer patients supplied the node samples. TCRdb re-called the multiplex PCR reads through MiXCR, storing one row per CDR3 protein. The table shows roughly 110,000 distinct CDR3 sequences, with about 31% occurring only once. Sequencing input: axillary lymph node tissue. All receptors derive from a female donor with breast cancer. Some clones in this sample may be carry-over from other donors' samples.

This clonotype has a count of ten or more. This chain uses TRBV29-1 with TRBJ1-4; D is perhaps TRBD1 (6 bases). Germline CDR1 and CDR2: SQVTM and ANQGSEA. With 2 bases removed from V and 8 bases from J, the gap between germline ends came to 6 bases. The length of the CDR3 is 11 residues. Here the CDR3 DNA reads TGCAGCGTTGAAAGGGGGGAAAAACTGTTTTTT. Its translation is CSVERGEKLFF.

This clonotype showed up many times. The rearrangement joins TRBV3-1 to TRBJ2-7; D is uncertain. Deletions cut 6 bases from V and 6 bases from J, with 9 bases between. The CDR3 loop spans 11 amino acids. Germline V gives CDR1 LGHDT, CDR2 YNNKEL (reference sequence). The CDR3 reads CASRQTGEQYF. The CDR3 coding sequence is TGTGCCAGCAGACAGACCGGCGAGCAGTACTTC.

In its sample, this clonotype was seen a few times. Since a much larger clone is just one base distant, this may be a read error. The rearrangement links TRBV20-1 to TRBJ2-5, with TRBD2 as a possible D gene (5 bases). There are 12 residues in the CDR3. Germline loops: CDR1 DFQATT, CDR2 SNEGSKA (reference sequence). The CDR3, as DNA: TGCAGTGAGGCACAGCGGCAAGAGACCCCGTACTTC. Translating gives CSEAQRQETPYF.

Comment on this clonotype: This may be a read error: a much more frequent sequence differs by one nucleotide. The V gene is TRBV20-1, the J gene TRBJ2-7; D ambiguous. Per the germline V gene, CDR1 is DFQATT and CDR2 is SNEGSKA (reference sequence). The CDR3 runs 14 residues. CDR3 in DNA: TGCAGTGCCCCCTTTCGACATAACTCCTCCGAGCAGTACTTC. Protein: CSAPFRHNSSEQYF.

The V call is TRBV20-1, the J call TRBJ2-1, with unresolved D. Germline CDR1 reads DFQATT; CDR2 reads SNEGSKA (reference sequence). The CDR3 runs to 11 residues. V dropped 5 bases and J dropped 6 bases, with 8 bases sitting between them. CDR3 loop: CSADSRNEQFF. CDR3 in DNA: TGCAGTGCTGACTCCCGCAATGAGCAGTTCTTC.

In this sample, this clonotype turned up many times. The CDR3 here is CASSHDGGLDQPQHF. CDR3 bases: TGTGCCAGTAGCCATGATGGGGGATTGGACCAGCCCCAGCATTTT. V usage is TRBV19 and J usage is TRBJ1-5; possibly TRBD1 for D (5 bases). The CDR3 is made up of 15 amino acids. V was trimmed by 6 bases and J by 7 bases, leaving 19 bases between them. Germline assignment: CDR1 LNHDA and CDR2 SQIVND (reference sequence).

For this clonotype: A read error may account for a junction end that differs from germline. The chain joins TRBV11-3 to TRBJ2-1; D remains unclear. This CDR3 is built from 13 residues. Germline assignment: CDR1 SGHNT and CDR2 YENEEA. CDR3 nucleotides: TGTGCCAGCAGCTTAGGGTCCTACACTGAGCAGTTCTTT. It is translated as CASSLGSYTEQFF.

This chain joins TRBV10-1 and TRBJ2-5; either TRBD1 or TRBD2 may fit D (5 bases each). V was shortened by 8 bases and J by 2 bases, with 12 bases between the two germline ends. The CDR3 covers 13 residues. CDR1 and CDR2 from the germline V gene are WNHNN and SYGVQD (reference sequence). CDR3 in amino acids: CASQSGPQETQYF. Written as DNA, the CDR3 is TGCGCCAGCCAGTCGGGGCCTCAAGAGACCCAGTACTTC.

This clonotype occurred a few times. The J gene is TRBJ1-1, the V gene TRBV15; maybe TRBD1 (5 bases). Trimming removed 0 bases at V and 12 bases at J, with 17 bases between. This CDR3 is 14 amino acids long. Germline assignment: CDR1 LNHNV and CDR2 YYDKDF (reference sequence). CDR3 nucleotide sequence: TGTGCCACCAGCAGAGATCAGGTGGGGCCGAAGACTTTCTTT. Amino acid sequence: CATSRDQVGPKTFF.

There are many counts of this clonotype. The gene calls are TRBV29-1 and TRBJ2-5, with 11 bases matching TRBD2. After removal of 3 bases from V and 4 bases from J, the junction contained 4 bases not matched to a gene. This CDR3 is 14 amino acids long. Per the germline V gene, CDR1 is SQVTM and CDR2 is ANQGSEA. The CDR3 nucleotides are TGCAGCGTTGATAGCGGGAGGGCCGGAGAGACCCAGTACTTC. Translated, it gives CSVDSGRAGETQYF.

This clonotype showed up many times. The chain combines TRBV20-1 with TRBJ1-3; possible D gene TRBD1, 5 bases. The CDR3 is 15 residues long. CDR1 DFQATT and CDR2 SNEGSKA come from the germline V gene (reference sequence). Trimming removed 6 bases from V and 0 bases from J, with 15 bases in between. The CDR3 region is CSAGGAVHSGNTIYF. The CDR3 DNA is TGCAGTGCCGGGGGAGCAGTTCACTCTGGAAACACCATATATTTT.

This clonotype has a count of ten or more. The gene calls are TRBV7-7 and TRBJ2-5; 10 nucleotides agree with TRBD1. The germline V gene encodes CDR1 SSHAT and CDR2 FNYEAQ (reference sequence). The CDR3 contains 14 residues. The CDR3 region is CASVSGTGVETQYF. Here the CDR3 DNA reads TGTGCTAGCGTATCCGGGACAGGGGTAGAGACCCAGTACTTC.

This clonotype was recorded at least ten times. This sequence joins TRBV12-3 or TRBV12-4 and TRBJ1-5; 9 nucleotides line up with TRBD1. This CDR3 region has 15 residues. V lost 7 bases, J lost 6 bases, and 10 bases stayed unmatched. The CDR3 protein is CASTLDRGVGQPQHF. The CDR3 DNA reads TGTGCCAGCACCTTGGACAGGGGTGTGGGTCAGCCCCAGCATTTT.

This clonotype was seen ten or more times. V and J are TRBV6-1 and TRBJ2-5, with TRBD1 matching 8 bases. Unmatched junction bases numbered 9, after V lost 3 bases and J lost 3 bases. This CDR3 has 16 amino acids. The germline CDR1 and CDR2 sequences are MNHNS and SASEGT. Written as DNA, the CDR3 is TGTGCCAGCAGTGACGGGACAGGCCGGGGTGAAGAGACCCAGTACTTC. Amino acid sequence: CASSDGTGRGEETQYF.

This clonotype has at least ten counts. A junction boundary mismatches the germline segment, possibly from a read error. This chain joins TRBV6-5 and TRBJ2-2, with 12 bases that match TRBD2. The germline V gene has CDR1 MNHEY and CDR2 SVGAGI. This CDR3 region has 17 residues. The CDR3 sequence is CASSHSGLAGNTGELFF. CDR3 sequence (DNA): TGTGCCAGCAGTCACTCGGGACTAGCGGGGAACACCGGGGAGCTGTTTTTT.

The chain employs TRBV15 and TRBJ2-3; 14 bases map to TRBD2. Per germline, CDR1 LNHNV and CDR2 YYDKDF (reference sequence). This CDR3 region has 19 residues. Trimming removed 1 base from V and 11 bases from J; junction bases left unmatched: 17. The CDR3, as DNA: TGTGCCACCAGCAGAGTGGGGACTAGCGGGAGTAGAACGTCACGTGAGCAGTATTTT. This sequence encodes CATSRVGTSGSRTSREQYF. Together with reference TRBV15 and TRBJ2-3, the CDR3 gives the full variable domain: DAMVIQNPRYQVTQFGKPVTLSCSQTLNHNVMYWYQQKSSQAPKLLFHYYDKDFNNEADTPDNFQSRRPNTSFCFLDIRSPGLGDTAMYLCATSRVGTSGSRTSREQYFGPGTRLTVL.

Regarding this clonotype: At one of its ends the junction is not consistent with the germline gene, which may arise from a read error. This chain links TRBV7-9 with TRBJ2-7, with D unclear. The CDR3 length is 15 residues. Per germline, CDR1 SEHNR and CDR2 FQNEAQ (reference sequence). CDR3 region: CASSFGLISRHEQCF. In DNA, the CDR3 is TGTGCCAGCAGCTTCGGGCTCATCAGCCGCCACGAGCAGTGCTTC. Full variable domain (missing parts from reference TRBV7-9 and TRBJ2-7): DTGVSQNPRHKITKRGQNVTFRCDPISEHNRLYWYRQTLGQGPEFLTYFQNEAQLEKSRLLSDRFSAERPKGSFSTLEIQRTEQGDSAMYLCASSFGLISRHEQCFGPGTRLTVT.

V is TRBV19 and J is TRBJ2-4; D tentatively fits TRBD1 or TRBD2 (5 bases each). The germline CDR1 and CDR2 sequences are LNHDA and SQIVND (reference sequence). Trimming removed 4 bases from V and 0 bases from J, with 7 bases in between. The CDR3 has 14 residues. The CDR3 spells CASSTGTAKNIQYF. The CDR3 coding sequence is TGTGCCAGTAGTACCGGGACAGCCAAAAACATTCAGTACTTC. The full variable domain, with the rest looked up from reference TRBV19 and TRBJ2-4, is DGGITQSPKYLFRKEGQNVTLSCEQNLNHDAMYWYRQDPGQGLRLIYYSQIVNDFQKGDIAEGYSVSREKKESFPLTVTSAQKNPTAFYLCASSTGTAKNIQYFGAGTRLSVL.

This clonotype was seen ten or more times. The chain couples TRBV28 to TRBJ2-5; D uncertain. This CDR3 has 14 residues. The V end lost 5 bases, the J end lost 2 bases, and 12 bases lay between the germline ends. CDR1 and CDR2 (germline): MDHEN, SYDVKM. The CDR3 coding sequence is TGTGCCAGCAGTCCAGCATTGGTTCAAGAGACCCAGTACTTC. Encoded protein: CASSPALVQETQYF.

The V call is TRBV9, the J call TRBJ1-4; D not resolved. The V end lost 3 bases, the J end lost 0 bases, and 6 bases lay between the germline ends. Germline V gene lookup returns CDR1 SGDLS and CDR2 YYNGEE. The CDR3 runs to 14 residues. The CDR3 DNA reads as TGTGCCAGCAGCGCACTTACAACTAATGAAAAACTGTTTTTT. Amino acids: CASSALTTNEKLFF.

The sample holds many counts of this clonotype. The rearrangement joins TRBV29-1 to TRBJ1-2; D not resolved. V was pared by 0 bases and J by 4 bases, with 15 bases between. The germline gives CDR1 SQVTM, CDR2 ANQGSEA. The CDR3 runs 15 residues. The DNA for the CDR3 is TGCAGCGTTGAAGAATTTGATGGGCAAGGCTATGGCTACACCTTC. It specifies CSVEEFDGQGYGYTF.

This clonotype was seen ten or more times. V usage is TRBV5-1 and J usage is TRBJ2-7; TRBD1 is a possible D gene (6 bases). Per the germline V gene, CDR1 is SGHRS and CDR2 is YFSETQ. This CDR3 region has 14 residues. The V end was cut by 2 bases, the J end by 0 bases, with 9 bases between. The CDR3 reads CASSLRTASYEQYF. CDR3 in DNA: TGCGCCAGCAGCTTACGGACAGCCTCCTACGAGCAGTACTTC.

This clonotype appeared once. A read error may produce the germline difference seen at one junction end. The chain is built from TRBV12-5 and TRBJ2-6; D gene unclear. The V gene's germline CDR1 is LGHNT and CDR2 FRNRAP. This CDR3 region has 15 residues. CDR3 DNA: TGTGCTAGTGGTTTCCGAAGCTCTGGGACCAACGTCCTGACTTTC. Translated, it gives CASGFRSSGTNVLTF.

This chain connects TRBV20-1 to TRBJ2-2; no clear D gene. The J call may be wrong; the DNA end is better matched by TRBJ1-1. The CDR3 consists of 14 residues. Germline loops: CDR1 DFQATT, CDR2 SNEGSKA (reference sequence). CDR3 DNA sequence: TGCAGTGCTAGAAAGGCCGCCATGAACACTGAAGCTTTCTTT. Translation gives CSARKAAMNTEAFF.

In the case of this clonotype: This may come from a read error, since a much larger clone is one base off. V usage is TRBV20-1 and J usage is TRBJ1-2; the D gene is possibly TRBD1 (5 bases). The CDR3 has 13 residues. Germline V gives CDR1 DFQATT, CDR2 SNEGSKA (reference sequence). V lost 0 bases to trimming and J lost 13 bases, with 18 bases between them. The CDR3 loop reads CSARDPGVGACTF. The CDR3 DNA reads as TGCAGTGCTAGAGATCCGGGGGTGGGTGCCTGCACCTTC.

Ten or more counts support this clonotype. The chain joins TRBV7-9 to TRBJ2-2; D tentatively fits TRBD1 or TRBD2 (5 bases each). V lost 3 bases, J lost 3 bases, and 8 bases lay in between. The CDR3 spans 14 residues. Germline V CDR1 and CDR2: SEHNR, FQNEAQ (reference sequence). In DNA, the CDR3 is TGTGCCAGCAGCTTCCGAGGGGACACCGGGGAGCTGTTTTTT. Residues: CASSFRGDTGELFF.

This clonotype was picked up many times. The gene calls are TRBV4-1 and TRBJ2-7, with D unresolved. The CDR3 length is 13 residues. V was trimmed by 0 bases and J by 0 bases, leaving 3 bases between them. Germline-derived CDR1 and CDR2 are MGHRA and YSYEKL. CDR3 sequence reads: CASSQEPSYEQYF. The CDR3 region has the DNA TGCGCCAGCAGCCAAGAGCCCTCCTACGAGCAGTACTTC.